The 15 T cell receptor beta chains presented below share a single source sample, sequenced in a study of T-cell reconstitution after alpha-beta-depleted transplantation in children. Study-wide results and caveats: The authors attributed T-cell counts and diversity one year after transplant mostly to newly produced T cells.

These TCRs are of unknown antigen specificity. Molecular barcoding with unique molecular identifiers was used for the TCRbeta library. One entry per CDR3 protein, called by TCRdb with MiXCR from the PCR reads. The table lists 250,000 to 300,000 distinct CDR3 sequences, nearly 8% of them singletons, with around 9.8% in the top ten. Sequenced material: peripheral blood, taken 360 days after TCRalphabeta/CD19-depleted stem cell transplant. Receptors originate from a female patient aged 2-10 years who had a stem cell transplant for Fanconi anemia, so the T cells may come from the graft donor.

The genes are TRBV7-2 and TRBJ1-2; D ambiguous. The germline V gene encodes CDR1 SGHTA and CDR2 FQGNSA. The V end was cut by 1 base, the J end by 7 bases, with 13 bases between. The CDR3 is 14 amino acids. CDR3 coding DNA: TGTGCCAGCAGCTTAGTTCTCAGGCCCGTTGGCTACACCTTC. Amino acid sequence: CASSLVLRPVGYTF.

This clonotype was observed many times. The chain carries TRBV6-5 and TRBJ1-1; tentative D call: TRBD1 (6 bases). Trimming shortened V by 2 bases and J by 1 base, and 11 bases separated the two germline ends. This CDR3 is built from 15 residues. Germline CDR1 MNHEY, CDR2 SVGAGI. CDR3 in amino acids: CASSYIQGQNTEAFF. The CDR3 DNA follows: TGTGCCAGCAGTTACATTCAGGGGCAGAACACTGAAGCTTTCTTT.

This clonotype was picked up many times. The chain employs TRBV29-1 and TRBJ1-6, with D unresolved. The CDR3 contains 9 residues. V lost 8 bases to trimming and J lost 14 bases, with 10 bases between them. Germline V gene lookup returns CDR1 SQVTM and CDR2 ANQGSEA. The CDR3 here is CSSLLTLHF. DNA of the CDR3: TGCAGCTCTCTTTTAACCCTCCACTTT. The variable domain in full, completed from reference TRBV29-1 and TRBJ1-6, reads SAVISQKPSRDICQRGTSLTIQCQVDSQVTMMFWYRQQPGQSLTLIATANQGSEATYESGFVIDKFPISRPNLTFSTLTVSNMSPEDSSIYLCSSLLTLHFGNGTRLTVT.

The V call is TRBV2, the J call TRBJ2-3; TRBD1 or TRBD2 may be the D gene (5 bases each). CDR3 length: 12 amino acids. Trimming cost V 8 bases and J 3 bases, with 9 bases left between them. Looked up from germline, CDR1 is SNHLY and CDR2 is FYNNEI. The CDR3 loop reads CASGGPTDTQYF. Here the CDR3 DNA reads TGTGCCAGCGGGGGACCGACAGATACGCAGTATTTT.

This clonotype was recorded at least ten times. CDR3 in DNA: TGTGCCAGCAGTTACGGTCCTCGCTTTGGCACAGATACGCAGTATTTT. This codes for CASSYGPRFGTDTQYF. The chain recombines TRBV6-5 with TRBJ2-3, with no clear D. Trimming took off 2 bases at V and 1 base at J, with 13 bases between the two ends. The CDR3 is made up of 16 amino acids. The germline CDR1 and CDR2 sequences are MNHEY and SVGAGI.

The chain recombines TRBV28 with TRBJ2-2, with a weak D call TRBD2 (5 bases). The CDR3 is 12 amino acids. Trimming removed 6 bases at V and 7 bases at J, with 9 bases between. CDR1 and CDR2 (germline): MDHEN, SYDVKM. The CDR3 reads CASRGSGGELFF. In DNA form, the CDR3 reads TGTGCCAGCAGGGGGAGTGGCGGGGAGCTGTTTTTT.

This clonotype was detected many times. The V gene is TRBV3-1, the J gene TRBJ1-2; D is unclear. Germline V gene data show CDR1 as LGHDT and CDR2 as YNNKEL (reference sequence). V dropped 0 bases and J dropped 7 bases, with 9 bases sitting between them. The CDR3 covers 13 residues. The DNA for the CDR3 is TGTGCCAGCAGCCAAGAGGCCGTGGGTGGCTACACCTTC. As protein: CASSQEAVGGYTF. Full variable domain (rest looked up from reference TRBV3-1 and TRBJ1-2): DTAVSQTPKYLVTQMGNDKSIKCEQNLGHDTMYWYKQDSKKFLKIMFSYNNKELIINETVPNRFSPKSPDKAHLNLHINSLELGDSAVYFCASSQEAVGGYTFGSGTRLTVV.

This clonotype was seen repeatedly, ten times or more. CDR3: CASSRTSGGMSSTDTQYF. The CDR3 DNA sequence: TGCGCCAGCAGTCGGACTAGCGGGGGGATGTCTAGCACAGATACGCAGTATTTT. The chain joins TRBV5-1 to TRBJ2-3; TRBD2 agrees at 14 bases. CDR3 length: 18 residues. Germline V lookup: CDR1 SGHRS, CDR2 YFSETQ. Trimming removed 5 bases from V and 0 bases from J; junction bases left unmatched: 8.

In this sample, this clonotype turned up many times. The chain recombines TRBV5-1 with TRBJ2-3; TRBD2 matches at 14 bases. J gave up 6 bases and V 4 bases, and 13 bases lay outside the gene matches. Looked up from germline, CDR1 is SGHRS and CDR2 is YFSETQ. The CDR3 extends over 18 amino acids. The CDR3 DNA sequence: TGCGCCAGCAGCGTCGGACTAGCGGGGGGACACAGTACGGATACGCAGTATTTT. Amino acids: CASSVGLAGGHSTDTQYF.

Here the CDR3 DNA reads TGTGCCAGCTCATATCTACAGGGTGGGGGCACTGAAGCTTTCTTT. It specifies CASSYLQGGGTEAFF. This chain uses TRBV18 with TRBJ1-1; D may be TRBD1 (6 bases). This CDR3 region has 15 residues. The germline V gene encodes CDR1 KGHSH and CDR2 LQKENI. The V end lost 5 bases, the J end lost 4 bases, and 17 bases lay between the germline ends.

This clonotype has more than one count but fewer than ten. The chain joins TRBV7-6 to TRBJ1-3; D is unresolved. V lost 0 bases to trimming and J lost 8 bases, with 11 bases between them. The CDR3 covers 14 residues. Germline lookup yields CDR1 SGHVS and CDR2 FNYEAQ. CDR3 amino acids: CASSLAIGADTIYF. The CDR3 region has the DNA TGTGCCAGCAGCTTAGCCATCGGCGCCGACACCATATATTTT. Full variable domain (outside the CDR3, taken from reference TRBV7-6 and TRBJ1-3): GAGVSQSPRYKVTKRGQDVALRCDPISGHVSLYWYRQALGQGPEFLTYFNYEAQQDKSGLPNDRFSAERPEGSISTLTIQRTEQRDSAMYRCASSLAIGADTIYFGEGSWLTVV.

Only a few counts were recorded for this clonotype. The rearrangement joins TRBV27 to TRBJ1-1; D remains unclear. The CDR3 sequence is 14 residues long. Between the trimmed V and J ends, which lost 6 bases and 0 bases, there was a span of 11 bases. In germline, CDR1 is MNHEY, CDR2 SMNVEV (reference sequence). The CDR3 loop reads CASRSIGVNTEAFF. CDR3 coding DNA: TGTGCCAGCAGATCGATAGGAGTGAACACTGAAGCTTTCTTT.

This clonotype has a count of ten or more. The chain couples TRBV5-1 to TRBJ2-1; 7 nucleotides line up with TRBD1. With 4 bases clipped from V and 4 bases from J, the junction kept 5 bases outside the gene matches. Per germline, CDR1 SGHRS and CDR2 YFSETQ. The CDR3 extends over 14 amino acids. CDR3: CASSVDRYYNEQFF. DNA of the CDR3: TGCGCCAGCAGCGTGGACAGGTATTACAATGAGCAGTTCTTC.

This clonotype has a count of ten or more. The J gene is TRBJ2-2, the V gene TRBV5-1, with D perhaps given as TRBD1 or TRBD2 (6 bases each). CDR1 is SGHRS, CDR2 YFSETQ, per germline. Trimming took 1 base from V and 5 from J, leaving 15 bases between them. CDR3 length equals 16 residues. In DNA, the CDR3 is TGCGCCAGCAGCTTGTTAGGGGGGCCGGGAACCGGGGAGCTGTTTTTT. Protein: CASSLLGGPGTGELFF.

This clonotype was detected many times. The rearrangement joins TRBV12-5 to TRBJ2-3; D is unclear. The V and J ends lost 6 bases and 0 bases respectively, with 7 bases between them. Germline V gene data show CDR1 as LGHNT and CDR2 as FRNRAP. The length of the CDR3 is 13 residues. The CDR3 coding sequence is TGTGCTAGTGGGAGCCAGAGCACAGATACGCAGTATTTT. This sequence encodes CASGSQSTDTQYF.